The T cell receptor beta chain under discussion was sequenced for a study of beta chain features in type 1 diabetes. Study-level results: Across all four CD4+ subsets, people with type 1 diabetes showed modestly shorter TCRB CDR3s. VDJ junctions in type 1 diabetes patients carried more deletions and fewer insertions. Any role of HLA type in TCRB rearrangement remained unresolved here. PCR might favor shorter templates, equally in patients and controls.

The study reverse transcribed the entire isolated RNA, so it sequenced expressed TCRB transcripts. Generated by immunoSEQ multiplex PCR, the TCRdb table keeps only in-frame clones and is missing some. Of 680,000 or so clones listed, 13% are singletons. The CDR3 runs 14 residues. The trim removed 4 bases at V and 4 bases at J, leaving 7 bases unmatched. The germline V gene has CDR1 SGDLS and CDR2 YYNGEE. Concerning this clone: Its matching antigen is unknown.

This TCR was sampled from a man aged 18-30 years with type 1 diabetes. This rearrangement joins TRBV9 to TRBJ1-2; 7 bases line up with TRBD1. Sample: naive CD4+ T cells from blood. The CDR3 sequence: CASSPGTAVYGYTF. The CDR3 DNA reads as TGTGCCAGCAGCCCCGGGACAGCAGTCTATGGCTACACCTTC. Full variable domain (rest looked up from reference TRBV9 and TRBJ1-2): DSGVTQTPKHLITATGQRVTLRCSPRSGDLSVYWYQQSLDQGLQFLIQYYNGEERAKGNILERFSAQQFPDLHSELNLSSLELGDSALYFCASSPGTAVYGYTFGSGTRLTVV.